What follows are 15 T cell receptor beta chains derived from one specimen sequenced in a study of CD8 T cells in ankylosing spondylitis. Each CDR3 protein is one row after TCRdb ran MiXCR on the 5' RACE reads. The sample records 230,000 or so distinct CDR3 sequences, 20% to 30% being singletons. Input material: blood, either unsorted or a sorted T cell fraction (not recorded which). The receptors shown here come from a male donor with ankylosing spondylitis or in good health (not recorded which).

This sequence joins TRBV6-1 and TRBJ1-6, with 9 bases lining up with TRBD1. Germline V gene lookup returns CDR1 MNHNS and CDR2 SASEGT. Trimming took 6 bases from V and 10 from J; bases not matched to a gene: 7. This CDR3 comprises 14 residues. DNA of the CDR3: TGTGCCAGCAGACCGGGACAGGGTCGGTCACCCCTCCACTTT. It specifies CASRPGQGRSPLHF.

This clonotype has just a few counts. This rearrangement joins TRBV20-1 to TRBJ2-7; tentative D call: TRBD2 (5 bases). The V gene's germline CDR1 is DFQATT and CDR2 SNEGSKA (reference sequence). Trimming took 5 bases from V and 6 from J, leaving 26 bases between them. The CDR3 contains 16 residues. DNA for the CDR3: TGCAGTGCTGACCGAAGTCAAACTTGGAGAGGAGGCGAGCAGTACTTC. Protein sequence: CSADRSQTWRGGEQYF.

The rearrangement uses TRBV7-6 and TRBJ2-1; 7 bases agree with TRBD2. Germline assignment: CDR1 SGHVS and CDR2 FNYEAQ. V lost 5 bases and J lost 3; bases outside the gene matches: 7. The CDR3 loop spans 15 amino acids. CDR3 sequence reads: CASSQTSLGYNEQFF. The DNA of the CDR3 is TGTGCCAGCAGCCAGACTAGCCTGGGCTACAATGAGCAGTTCTTC.

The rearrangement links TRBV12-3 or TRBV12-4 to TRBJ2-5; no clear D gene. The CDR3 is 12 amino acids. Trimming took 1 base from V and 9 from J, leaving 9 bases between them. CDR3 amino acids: CASSLGPWAQYF. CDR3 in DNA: TGTGCCAGCAGTTTAGGTCCTTGGGCCCAGTACTTC.

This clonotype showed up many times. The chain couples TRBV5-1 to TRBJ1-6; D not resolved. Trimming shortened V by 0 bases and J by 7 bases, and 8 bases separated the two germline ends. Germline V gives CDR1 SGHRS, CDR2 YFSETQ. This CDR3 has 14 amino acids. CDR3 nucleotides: TGCGCCAGCAGCTTGGATACAGTGAATTCACCCCTCCACTTT. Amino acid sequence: CASSLDTVNSPLHF.

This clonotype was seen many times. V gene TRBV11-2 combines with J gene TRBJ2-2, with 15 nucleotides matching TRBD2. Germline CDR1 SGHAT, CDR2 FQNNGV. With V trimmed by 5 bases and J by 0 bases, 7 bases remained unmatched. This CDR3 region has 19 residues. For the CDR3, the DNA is TGTGCCAGCAGCACCCGGACTAGCGGGGGGGTCCCGAACACCGGGGAGCTGTTTTTT. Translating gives CASSTRTSGGVPNTGELFF.

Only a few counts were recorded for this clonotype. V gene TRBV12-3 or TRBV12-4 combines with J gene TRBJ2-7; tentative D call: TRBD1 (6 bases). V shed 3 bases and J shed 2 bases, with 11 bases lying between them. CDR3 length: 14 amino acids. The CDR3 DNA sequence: TGTGCCAGCAGTTTGGGGGCCAGGGCCTACGAGCAGTACTTC. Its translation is CASSLGARAYEQYF.

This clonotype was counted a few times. The CDR3 DNA is TGTGCCAGCAGTTACGGGGCCAGGGGGTACGAGCAGTACTTC. This translates into CASSYGARGYEQYF. The chain employs TRBV6-5 and TRBJ2-7, with 7 bases fitting TRBD1. This CDR3 region has 14 residues. The ends lost 2 bases at V and 4 bases at J; junction bases unmatched: 5. Germline V gives CDR1 MNHEY, CDR2 SVGAGI.

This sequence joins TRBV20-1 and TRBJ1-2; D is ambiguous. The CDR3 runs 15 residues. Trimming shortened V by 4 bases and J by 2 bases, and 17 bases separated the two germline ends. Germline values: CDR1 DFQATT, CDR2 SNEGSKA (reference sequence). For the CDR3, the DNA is TGCAGTGCTACTGAGTCCTTGACTCGGAACTATGGCTACACCTTC. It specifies CSATESLTRNYGYTF.

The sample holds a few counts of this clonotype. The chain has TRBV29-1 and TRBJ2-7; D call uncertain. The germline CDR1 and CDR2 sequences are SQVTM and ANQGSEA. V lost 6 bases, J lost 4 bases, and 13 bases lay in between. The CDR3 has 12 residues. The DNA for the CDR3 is TGCAGCGTCATATTTGGCCCATACGAGCAGTACTTC. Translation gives CSVIFGPYEQYF.

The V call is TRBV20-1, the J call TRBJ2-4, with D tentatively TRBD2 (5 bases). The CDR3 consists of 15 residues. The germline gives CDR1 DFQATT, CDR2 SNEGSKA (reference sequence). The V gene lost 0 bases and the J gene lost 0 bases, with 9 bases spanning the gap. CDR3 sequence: CSARDPRVAKNIQYF. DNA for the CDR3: TGCAGTGCTAGAGATCCGAGGGTAGCCAAAAACATTCAGTACTTC.

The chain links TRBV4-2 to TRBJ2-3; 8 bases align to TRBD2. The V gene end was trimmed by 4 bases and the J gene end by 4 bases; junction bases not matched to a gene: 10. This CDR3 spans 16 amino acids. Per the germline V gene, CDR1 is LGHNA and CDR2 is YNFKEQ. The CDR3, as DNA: TGTGCCAGCAGCCCCCGGGGTAGCGGGGTGGCAGATACGCAGTATTTT. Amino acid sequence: CASSPRGSGVADTQYF.

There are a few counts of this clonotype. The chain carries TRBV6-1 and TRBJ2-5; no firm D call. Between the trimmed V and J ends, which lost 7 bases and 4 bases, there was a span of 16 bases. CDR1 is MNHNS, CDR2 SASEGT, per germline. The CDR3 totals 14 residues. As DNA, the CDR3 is TGTGCCAGCATTGACACGGGCCTAGGAGAGACCCAGTACTTC. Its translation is CASIDTGLGETQYF.

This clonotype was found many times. This chain's CDR3 is CASSASTGFQAFF. In DNA, the CDR3 is TGTGCCAGCAGCGCGTCGACAGGTTTTCAAGCTTTCTTT. The chain employs TRBV7-2 and TRBJ1-1; the D gene is possibly TRBD1 (6 bases). Germline CDR1 and CDR2: SGHTA and FQGNSA. This CDR3 is built from 13 residues. V was shortened by 5 bases and J by 9 bases, with 16 bases between the two germline ends.

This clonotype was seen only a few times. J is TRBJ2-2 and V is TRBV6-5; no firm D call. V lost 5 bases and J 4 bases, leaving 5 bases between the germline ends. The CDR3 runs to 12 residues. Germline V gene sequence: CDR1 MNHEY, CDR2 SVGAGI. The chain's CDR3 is CASSIGTGELFF. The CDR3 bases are TGTGCCAGCAGTATCGGCACCGGGGAGCTGTTTTTT.